One and the same sample provided the 5 T cell receptor beta chains below, sequenced in a study of beta chain features in type 1 diabetes. Reverse transcribing all isolated RNA meant expressed TCRB transcripts were sequenced. Measured with immunoSEQ multiplex PCR; TCRdb has only the in-frame clones, and not every one. The table lists about 360,000 clones, 10% to 15% of them singletons. Sequencing input: naive CD4+ T cells from blood. The receptor source for this set is a man younger than 35 in good health.

This clone occurred a few times. The chain couples TRBV19 to TRBJ1-2; 7 nucleotides line up with TRBD1. J gave up 2 bases and V 3 bases, and 0 bases lay outside the gene matches. CDR1 and CDR2 from the germline V gene are LNHDA and SQIVND (reference sequence). This CDR3 spans 13 amino acids. CDR3 sequence (DNA): TGTGCCAGTAGTATGACAGGGAACTATGGCTACACCTTC. It translates to CASSMTGNYGYTF.

This rearrangement joins TRBV7-7 to TRBJ2-3; no clear D gene. This CDR3 is 13 amino acids long. Trimming took 5 bases from V and 6 from J, leaving 12 bases between them. Germline V gene lookup returns CDR1 SSHAT and CDR2 FNYEAQ (reference sequence). CDR3 amino acids: CASSPSGSDTQYF. CDR3 nucleotides: TGTGCCAGCAGCCCCTCCGGGTCTGATACGCAGTATTTT.

In this sample, this clone turned up a few times. CDR3 nucleotide sequence: TGTGCCAGCAGTGAGGGCTCAGGGTACACTGAAGCTTTCTTT. Amino acids: CASSEGSGYTEAFF. The J gene is TRBJ1-1, the V gene TRBV25-1; maybe TRBD1 (5 bases). The CDR3 is 14 residues long. The V end lost 3 bases, the J end lost 3 bases, and 11 bases lay between the germline ends. CDR1 is MGHDK, CDR2 SYGVNS, per germline. Full variable domain (missing parts from reference TRBV25-1 and TRBJ1-1): EADIYQTPRYLVIGTGKKITLECSQTMGHDKMYWYQQDPGMELHLIHYSYGVNSTEKGDLSSESTVSRIRTEHFPLTLESARPSHTSQYLCASSEGSGYTEAFFGQGTRLTVV.

The V gene is TRBV7-2, the J gene TRBJ2-3; perhaps TRBD1 as D (5 bases). Germline V lookup: CDR1 SGHTA, CDR2 FQGNSA. Trimming removed 3 bases from V and 2 bases from J, with 12 bases in between. The CDR3 extends over 15 amino acids. The CDR3 DNA is TGTGCCAGCAGCTTGTGGGGCAGGGCCACAGATACGCAGTATTTT. Translation gives CASSLWGRATDTQYF.

This rearrangement joins TRBV28 to TRBJ2-7, with TRBD2 identical over 11 bases. CDR1 and CDR2 (germline): MDHEN, SYDVKM. V gave up 6 bases and J gave up 6 bases; unmatched junction bases: 4. This CDR3 is built from 13 residues. The CDR3 sequence: CASSLAGGPEQYF. The CDR3 DNA follows: TGTGCCAGCAGCTTAGCGGGAGGGCCCGAGCAGTACTTC.